Sequencing of this T cell receptor (beta chain) was carried out in a study of blood T cells in healthy people across ages. Germline values: CDR1 SEHNR, CDR2 FQNEAQ (reference sequence). The CDR3 has 16 residues. J lost 2 bases, V lost 1 base, and 2 bases had no gene match. Alongside a J-beta primer mix, a sample-barcoded 5' primer served in a second PCR lasting about 7 to 11 cycles. MiXCR was run by TCRdb on the 5' RACE reads, yielding one entry per CDR3 protein. The repertoire includes 600,000 to 850,000 distinct CDR3 sequences, about 42% of them detected once, and approximately 22% sits in the top ten.

The chain is built from TRBV7-9 and TRBJ1-6; TRBD1 matches 7 bases. The material sequenced was blood. The TCR sequence derives from a woman aged 55-70 years in good health. The CDR3 DNA follows: TGTGCCAGCAGCTTAGAGGGGGCTCCCTATAATTCACCCCTCCACTTT. Encoded protein: CASSLEGAPYNSPLHF. The entire variable domain, with the rest obtained from reference TRBV7-9 and TRBJ1-6, is as follows: DTGVSQNPRHKITKRGQNVTFRCDPISEHNRLYWYRQTLGQGPEFLTYFQNEAQLEKSRLLSDRFSAERPKGSFSTLEIQRTEQGDSAMYLCASSLEGAPYNSPLHFGNGTRLTVT.